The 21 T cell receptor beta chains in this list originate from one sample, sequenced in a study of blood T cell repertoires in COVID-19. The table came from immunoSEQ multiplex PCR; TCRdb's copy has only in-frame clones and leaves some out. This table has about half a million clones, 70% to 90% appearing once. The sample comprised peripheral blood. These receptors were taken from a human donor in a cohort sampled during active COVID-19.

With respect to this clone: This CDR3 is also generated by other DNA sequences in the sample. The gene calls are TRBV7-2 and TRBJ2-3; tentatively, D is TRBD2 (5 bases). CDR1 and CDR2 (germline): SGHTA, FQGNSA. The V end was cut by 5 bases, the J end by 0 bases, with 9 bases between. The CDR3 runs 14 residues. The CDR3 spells CASSLGLSTDTQYF. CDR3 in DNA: TGTGCCAGCAGCCTTGGACTCAGCACAGATACGCAGTATTTT.

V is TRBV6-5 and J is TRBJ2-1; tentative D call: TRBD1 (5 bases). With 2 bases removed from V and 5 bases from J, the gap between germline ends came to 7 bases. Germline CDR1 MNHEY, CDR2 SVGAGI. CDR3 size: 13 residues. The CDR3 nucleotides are TGTGCCAGCAGTTACCTGGACAACAATGAGCAGTTCTTC. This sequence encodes CASSYLDNNEQFF.

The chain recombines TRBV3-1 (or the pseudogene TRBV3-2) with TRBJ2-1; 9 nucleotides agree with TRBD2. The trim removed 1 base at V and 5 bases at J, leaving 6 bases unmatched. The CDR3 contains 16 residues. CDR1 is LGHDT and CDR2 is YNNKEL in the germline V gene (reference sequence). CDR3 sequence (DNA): TGTGCCAGCAGCCAAGGCGGACTAGCGCGCCACAATGAGCAGTTCTTC. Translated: CASSQGGLARHNEQFF.

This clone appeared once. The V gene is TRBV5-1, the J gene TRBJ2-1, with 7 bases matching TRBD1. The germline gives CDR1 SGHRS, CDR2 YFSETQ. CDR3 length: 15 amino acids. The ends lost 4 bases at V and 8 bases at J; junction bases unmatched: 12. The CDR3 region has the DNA TGCGCCAGCAGCCTACAAGACAGGGTAATCGATGAGCAGTTCTTC. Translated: CASSLQDRVIDEQFF.

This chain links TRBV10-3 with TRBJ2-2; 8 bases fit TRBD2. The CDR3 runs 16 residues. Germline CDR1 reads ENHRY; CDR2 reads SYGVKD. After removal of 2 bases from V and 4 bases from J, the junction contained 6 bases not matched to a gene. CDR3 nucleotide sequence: TGTGCCATCAGTGAGCGCCGGGAGGGCCCCACCGGGGAGCTGTTTTTT. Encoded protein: CAISERREGPTGELFF.

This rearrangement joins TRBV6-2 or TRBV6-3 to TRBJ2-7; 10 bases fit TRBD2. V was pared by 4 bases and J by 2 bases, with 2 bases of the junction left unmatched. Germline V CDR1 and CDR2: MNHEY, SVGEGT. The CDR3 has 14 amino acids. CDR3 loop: CASSWTSGPYEQYF. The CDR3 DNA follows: TGTGCCAGCAGTTGGACTAGCGGACCCTACGAGCAGTACTTC.

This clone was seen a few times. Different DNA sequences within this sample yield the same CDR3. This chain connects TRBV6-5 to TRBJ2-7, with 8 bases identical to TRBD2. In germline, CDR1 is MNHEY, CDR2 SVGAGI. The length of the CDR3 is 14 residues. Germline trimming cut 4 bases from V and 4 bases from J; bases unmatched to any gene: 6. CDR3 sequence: CASSLTSGSYEQYF. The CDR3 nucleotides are TGTGCCAGCAGTTTAACTAGCGGCTCTTACGAGCAGTACTTC.

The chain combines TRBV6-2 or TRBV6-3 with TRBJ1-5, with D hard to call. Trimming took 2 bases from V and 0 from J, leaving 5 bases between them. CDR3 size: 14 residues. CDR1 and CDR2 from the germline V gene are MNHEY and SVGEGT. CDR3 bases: TGTGCCAGCAGTTACCTAAGTAGCAATCAGCCCCAGCATTTT. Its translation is CASSYLSSNQPQHF.

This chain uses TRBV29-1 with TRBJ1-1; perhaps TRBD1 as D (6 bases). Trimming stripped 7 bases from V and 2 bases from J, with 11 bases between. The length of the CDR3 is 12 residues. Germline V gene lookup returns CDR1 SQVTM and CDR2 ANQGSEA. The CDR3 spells CSAKGGNTEAFF. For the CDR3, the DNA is TGCAGCGCCAAAGGGGGAAACACTGAAGCTTTCTTT.

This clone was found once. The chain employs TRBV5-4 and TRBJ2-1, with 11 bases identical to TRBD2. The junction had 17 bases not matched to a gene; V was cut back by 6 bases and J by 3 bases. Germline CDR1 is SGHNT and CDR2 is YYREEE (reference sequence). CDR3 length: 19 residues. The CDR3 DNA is TGTGCCAGCACCGTAACGCGGGCTAGCGGGAGGTCAAACTACAATGAGCAGTTCTTC. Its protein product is CASTVTRASGRSNYNEQFF.

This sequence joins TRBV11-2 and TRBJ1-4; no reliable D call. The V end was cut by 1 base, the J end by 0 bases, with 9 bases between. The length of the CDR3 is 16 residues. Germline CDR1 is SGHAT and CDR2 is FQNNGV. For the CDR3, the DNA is TGTGCCAGCAGCTTAGGGACTCAAGCAACTAATGAAAAACTGTTTTTT. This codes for CASSLGTQATNEKLFF.

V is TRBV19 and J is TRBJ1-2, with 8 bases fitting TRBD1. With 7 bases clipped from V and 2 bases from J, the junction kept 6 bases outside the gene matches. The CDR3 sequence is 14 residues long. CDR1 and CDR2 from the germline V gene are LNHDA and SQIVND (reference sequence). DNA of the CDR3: TGTGCCAGTACCACAGGGGGTGGGAACTATGGCTACACCTTC. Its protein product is CASTTGGGNYGYTF.

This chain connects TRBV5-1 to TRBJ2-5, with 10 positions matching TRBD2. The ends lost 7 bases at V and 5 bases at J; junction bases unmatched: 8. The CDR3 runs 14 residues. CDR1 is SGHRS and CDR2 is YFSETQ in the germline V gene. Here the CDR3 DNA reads TGCGCCAGCGATAGCGGGAGGCCCCATGAGACCCAGTACTTC. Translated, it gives CASDSGRPHETQYF.

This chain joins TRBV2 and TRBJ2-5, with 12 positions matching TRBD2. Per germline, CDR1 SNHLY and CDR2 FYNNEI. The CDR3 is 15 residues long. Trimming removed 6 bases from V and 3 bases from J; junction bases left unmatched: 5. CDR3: CASSGLAGSKETQYF. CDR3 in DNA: TGTGCCAGCAGCGGACTAGCGGGAAGTAAAGAGACCCAGTACTTC.

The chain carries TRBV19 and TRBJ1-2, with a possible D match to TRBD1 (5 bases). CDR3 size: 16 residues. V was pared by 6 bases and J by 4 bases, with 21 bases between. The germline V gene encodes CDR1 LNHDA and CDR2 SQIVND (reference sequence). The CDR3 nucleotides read TGTGCCAGTAGATCGATGGGGCCCCAAGTCACCTATGGCTACACCTTC. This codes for CASRSMGPQVTYGYTF.

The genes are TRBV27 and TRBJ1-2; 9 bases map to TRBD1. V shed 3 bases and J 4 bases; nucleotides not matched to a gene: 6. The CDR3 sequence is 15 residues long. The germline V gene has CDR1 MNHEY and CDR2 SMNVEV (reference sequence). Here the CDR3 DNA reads TGTGCCAGCAGTTTTTCCGGGACAGGGAGCTATGGCTACACCTTC. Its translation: CASSFSGTGSYGYTF.

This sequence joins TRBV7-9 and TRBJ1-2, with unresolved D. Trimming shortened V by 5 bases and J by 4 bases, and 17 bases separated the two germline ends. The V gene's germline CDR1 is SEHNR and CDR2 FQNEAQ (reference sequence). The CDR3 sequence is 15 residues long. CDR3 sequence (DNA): TGTGCCAGCAGCCCCGGAAGCCCGGAGATCTATGGCTACACCTTC. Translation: CASSPGSPEIYGYTF. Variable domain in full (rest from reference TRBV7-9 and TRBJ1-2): DTGVSQNPRHKITKRGQNVTFRCDPISEHNRLYWYRQTLGQGPEFLTYFQNEAQLEKSRLLSDRFSAERPKGSFSTLEIQRTEQGDSAMYLCASSPGSPEIYGYTFGSGTRLTVV.

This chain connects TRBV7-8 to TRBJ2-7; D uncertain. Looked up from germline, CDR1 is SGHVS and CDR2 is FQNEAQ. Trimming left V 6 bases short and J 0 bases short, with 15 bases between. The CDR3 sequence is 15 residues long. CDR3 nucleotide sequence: TGTGCCAGCAGTCACGACTGGAAGAGCTCCTACGAGCAGTACTTC. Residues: CASSHDWKSSYEQYF.

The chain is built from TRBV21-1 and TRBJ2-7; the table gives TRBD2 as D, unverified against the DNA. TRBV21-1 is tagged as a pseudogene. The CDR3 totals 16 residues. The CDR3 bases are TGTGCCAGCAGCAAAGGGATAGCGGGAGGCGTCTACGAGCAGTACTTC. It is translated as CASSKGIAGGVYEQYF.

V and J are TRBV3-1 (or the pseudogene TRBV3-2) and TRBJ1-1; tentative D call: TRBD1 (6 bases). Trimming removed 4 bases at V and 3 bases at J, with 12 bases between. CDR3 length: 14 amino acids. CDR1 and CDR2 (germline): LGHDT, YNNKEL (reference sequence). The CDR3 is CASSRTEGDTEAFF. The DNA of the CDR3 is TGTGCCAGCAGCCGGACAGAGGGGGACACTGAAGCTTTCTTT.

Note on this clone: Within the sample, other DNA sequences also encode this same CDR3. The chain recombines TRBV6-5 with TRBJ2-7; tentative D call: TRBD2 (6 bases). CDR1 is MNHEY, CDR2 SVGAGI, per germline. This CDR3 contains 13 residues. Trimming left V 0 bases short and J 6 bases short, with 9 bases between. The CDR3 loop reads CASSYSGGVEQYF. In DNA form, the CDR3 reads TGTGCCAGCAGTTACTCAGGAGGGGTCGAGCAGTACTTC.